This entry describes one T cell receptor beta chain. The antigen remains undetermined. Per germline, CDR1 SGDLS and CDR2 YYNGEE. The CDR3 contains 14 residues. The V gene lost 4 bases and the J gene lost 5 bases, with 15 bases spanning the gap. This specimen comes from a study of Ad26.COV2.S vaccination and SARS-CoV-2 variants. Overall study: Intramuscular Ad26.COV2.S at 5x10^10 or 1x10^11 viral particles. Study-wide results and caveats: Ad26.COV2.S recipients had broader spike-specific TCRs (P = 0.0014). Vaccine and placebo groups showed comparable non-spike TCR breadth.

Documented treatment: approximately 18 received Ad26.COV2.S at low or high dose, single or two shots; roughly 5 received placebo; per-sample allocation not given. At day 63 after the first vaccine or placebo injection, samples were drawn. Here immunoSEQ multiplex PCR was the method, and the copy in TCRdb shows in-frame clones only, minus some. The profile shows more than 300,000 clones, around 84% of them singletons. V usage is TRBV9 and J usage is TRBJ2-5; D uncertain. Sample: peripheral blood, taken in a trial of Ad26.COV2.S vaccine versus placebo. The TCR comes from a person between 18 and 59 years old who received the Ad26.COV2.S COVID-19 vaccine or a placebo. The CDR3 loop reads CASSPGPSLETQYF. For the CDR3, the DNA is TGTGCCAGCAGCCCCGGACCTTCTCTTGAGACCCAGTACTTC. Together with reference TRBV9 and TRBJ2-5, the CDR3 gives the full variable domain: DSGVTQTPKHLITATGQRVTLRCSPRSGDLSVYWYQQSLDQGLQFLIQYYNGEERAKGNILERFSAQQFPDLHSELNLSSLELGDSALYFCASSPGPSLETQYFGPGTRLLVL.